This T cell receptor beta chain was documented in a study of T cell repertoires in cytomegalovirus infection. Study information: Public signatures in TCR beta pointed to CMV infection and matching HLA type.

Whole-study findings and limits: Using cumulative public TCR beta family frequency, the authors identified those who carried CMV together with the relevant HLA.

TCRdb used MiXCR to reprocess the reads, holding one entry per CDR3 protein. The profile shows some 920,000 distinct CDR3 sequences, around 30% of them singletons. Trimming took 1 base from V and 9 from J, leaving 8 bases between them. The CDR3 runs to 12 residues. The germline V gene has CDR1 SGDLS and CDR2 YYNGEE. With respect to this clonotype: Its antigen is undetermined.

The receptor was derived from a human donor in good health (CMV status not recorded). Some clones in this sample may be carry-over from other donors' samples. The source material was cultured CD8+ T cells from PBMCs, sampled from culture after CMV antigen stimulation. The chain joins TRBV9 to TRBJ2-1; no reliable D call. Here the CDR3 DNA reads TGTGCCAGCAGCGTACTACAGTCTGAGCAGTTCTTC. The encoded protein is CASSVLQSEQFF. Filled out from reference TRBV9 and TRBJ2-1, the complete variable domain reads DSGVTQTPKHLITATGQRVTLRCSPRSGDLSVYWYQQSLDQGLQFLIQYYNGEERAKGNILERFSAQQFPDLHSELNLSSLELGDSALYFCASSVLQSEQFFGPGTRLTVL.